Detailed here is one T cell receptor beta chain. Its antigen is unknown. The data were taken from a study of OX40 agonist ivuxolimab in advanced cancers. Study-wide points: At 0.1 to 3.0 mg/kg, CD4+ and CD8+ blood T cells expanded clonally by week 6. Relative to CD4+ cells, CD8+ T cells on average had more expanded clones.

Profiling relied on immunoSEQ multiplex PCR, and the TCRdb table lists in-frame clones only, not all of them. Of 20,000 to 30,000 clones in the sample, about 88% are singletons; the top ten hold 31%. The CDR3 length is 12 residues. Germline V CDR1 and CDR2: MDHEN, SYDVKM. J lost 11 bases, V lost 10 bases, and 10 bases had no gene match. Material: CD4+ or CD8+ T cells sorted from blood, obtained in a trial of the OX40 agonist ivuxolimab. This sequence originates from an adult with an advanced solid tumor such as melanoma, head and neck, liver or kidney cancer. The chain has TRBV28 and TRBJ1-1; 10 nucleotides line up with TRBD1. For the CDR3, the DNA is TGTGCCACTCTCCGGGACAGGGGCTGGGCTTTCTTT. It is translated as CATLRDRGWAFF.